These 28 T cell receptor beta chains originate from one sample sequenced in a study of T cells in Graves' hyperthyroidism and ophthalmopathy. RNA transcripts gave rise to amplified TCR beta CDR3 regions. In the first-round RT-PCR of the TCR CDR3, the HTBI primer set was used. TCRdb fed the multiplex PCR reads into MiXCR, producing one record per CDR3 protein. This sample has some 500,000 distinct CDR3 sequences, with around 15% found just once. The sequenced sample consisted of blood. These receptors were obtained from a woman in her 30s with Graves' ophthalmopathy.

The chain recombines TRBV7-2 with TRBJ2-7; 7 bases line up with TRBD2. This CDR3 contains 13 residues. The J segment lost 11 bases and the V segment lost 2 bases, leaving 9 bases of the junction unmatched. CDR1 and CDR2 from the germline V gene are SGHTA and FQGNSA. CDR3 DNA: TGTGCCAGCAGCTTATCGGCGGGAGATGAGGAGTACTTC. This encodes CASSLSAGDEEYF.

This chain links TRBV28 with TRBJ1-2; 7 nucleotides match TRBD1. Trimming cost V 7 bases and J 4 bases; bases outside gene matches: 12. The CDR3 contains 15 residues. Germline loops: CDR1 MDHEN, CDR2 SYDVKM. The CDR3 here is CASKEEGAGGYGYTF. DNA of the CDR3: TGTGCCAGCAAAGAGGAGGGGGCTGGAGGCTATGGCTACACCTTC.

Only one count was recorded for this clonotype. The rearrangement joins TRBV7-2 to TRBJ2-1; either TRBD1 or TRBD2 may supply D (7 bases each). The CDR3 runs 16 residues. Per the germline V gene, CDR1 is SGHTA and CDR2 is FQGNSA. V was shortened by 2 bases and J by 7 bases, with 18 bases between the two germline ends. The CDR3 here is CASSLWRGGGRNEQFF. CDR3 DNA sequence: TGTGCCAGCAGCTTATGGCGGGGAGGGGGCAGGAATGAGCAGTTCTTC.

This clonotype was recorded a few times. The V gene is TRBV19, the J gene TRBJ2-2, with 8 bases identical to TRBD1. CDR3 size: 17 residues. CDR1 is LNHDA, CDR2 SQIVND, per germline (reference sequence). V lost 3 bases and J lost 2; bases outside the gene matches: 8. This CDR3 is CASSIDGDRGNTGELFF. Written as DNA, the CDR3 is TGTGCCAGTAGTATTGATGGCGACAGGGGTAACACCGGGGAGCTGTTTTTT.

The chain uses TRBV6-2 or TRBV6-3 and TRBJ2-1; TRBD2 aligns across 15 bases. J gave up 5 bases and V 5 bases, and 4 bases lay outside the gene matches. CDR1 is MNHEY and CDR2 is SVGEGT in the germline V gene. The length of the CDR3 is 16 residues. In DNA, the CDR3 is TGTGCCAGCAGTCGCCGGACTAGCGGGAGGGACAATGAGCAGTTCTTC. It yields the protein CASSRRTSGRDNEQFF.

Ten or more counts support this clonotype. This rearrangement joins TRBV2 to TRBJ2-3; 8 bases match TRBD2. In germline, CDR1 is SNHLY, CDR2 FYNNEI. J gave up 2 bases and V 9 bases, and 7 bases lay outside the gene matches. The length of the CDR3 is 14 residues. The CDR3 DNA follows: TGTGCCAGTACCGGACTAGCCCTCACAGATACGCAGTATTTT. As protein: CASTGLALTDTQYF.

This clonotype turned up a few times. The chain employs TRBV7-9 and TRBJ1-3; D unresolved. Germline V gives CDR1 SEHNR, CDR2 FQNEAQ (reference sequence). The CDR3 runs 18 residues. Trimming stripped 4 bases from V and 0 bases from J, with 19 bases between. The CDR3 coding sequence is TGTGCCAGCAGCTCCCAATTGGGTATGCGATCCTCTGGAAACACCATATATTTT. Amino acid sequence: CASSSQLGMRSSGNTIYF.

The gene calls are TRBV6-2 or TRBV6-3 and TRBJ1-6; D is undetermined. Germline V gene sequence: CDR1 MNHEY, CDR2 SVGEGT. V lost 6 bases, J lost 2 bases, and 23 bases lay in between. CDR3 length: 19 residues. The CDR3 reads CASSPSRIGQRTYNSPLHF. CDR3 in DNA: TGTGCCAGCAGCCCGAGCCGAATCGGTCAGCGAACCTATAATTCACCCCTCCACTTT.

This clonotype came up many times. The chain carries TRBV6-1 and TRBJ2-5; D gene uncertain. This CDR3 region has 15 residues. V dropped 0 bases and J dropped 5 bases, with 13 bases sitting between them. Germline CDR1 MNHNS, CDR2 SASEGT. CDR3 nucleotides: TGTGCCAGCAGTGAAGCCTACAGCGAGCAGGAGACCCAGTACTTC. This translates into CASSEAYSEQETQYF.

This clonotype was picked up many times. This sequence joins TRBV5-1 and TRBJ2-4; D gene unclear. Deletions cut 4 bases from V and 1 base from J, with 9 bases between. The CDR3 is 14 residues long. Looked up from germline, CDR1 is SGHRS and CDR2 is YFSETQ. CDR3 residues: CASSPEMAKNIQYF. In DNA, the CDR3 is TGCGCCAGCAGCCCGGAAATGGCCAAAAACATTCAGTACTTC.

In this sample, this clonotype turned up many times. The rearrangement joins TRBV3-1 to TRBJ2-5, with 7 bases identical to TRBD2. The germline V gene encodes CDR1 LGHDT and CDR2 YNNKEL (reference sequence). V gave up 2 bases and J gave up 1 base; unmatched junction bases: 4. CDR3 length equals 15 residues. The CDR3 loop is CASSQLAAPQETQYF. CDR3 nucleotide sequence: TGTGCCAGCAGCCAACTAGCGGCACCCCAAGAGACCCAGTACTTC.

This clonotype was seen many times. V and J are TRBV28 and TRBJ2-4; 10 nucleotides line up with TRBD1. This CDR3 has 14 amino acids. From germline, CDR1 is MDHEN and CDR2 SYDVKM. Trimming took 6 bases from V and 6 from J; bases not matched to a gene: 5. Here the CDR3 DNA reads TGTGCCAGCAGCATGACAGGGGGCGGAAACATTCAGTACTTC. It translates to CASSMTGGGNIQYF.

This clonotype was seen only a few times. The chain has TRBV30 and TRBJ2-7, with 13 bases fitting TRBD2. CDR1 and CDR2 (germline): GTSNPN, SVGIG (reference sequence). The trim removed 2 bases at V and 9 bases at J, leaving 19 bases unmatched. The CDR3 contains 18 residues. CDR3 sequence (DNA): TGTGCCTGGAGTTCATCTCCGCCGGGACTAGCGGGATGGAATGGGCAGTACTTC. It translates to CAWSSSPPGLAGWNGQYF.

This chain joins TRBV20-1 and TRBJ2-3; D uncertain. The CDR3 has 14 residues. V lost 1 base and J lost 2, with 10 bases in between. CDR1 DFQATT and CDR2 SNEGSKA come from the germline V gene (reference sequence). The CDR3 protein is CSARAGGPTDTQYF. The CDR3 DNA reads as TGCAGTGCTAGAGCGGGTGGGCCCACAGATACGCAGTATTTT.

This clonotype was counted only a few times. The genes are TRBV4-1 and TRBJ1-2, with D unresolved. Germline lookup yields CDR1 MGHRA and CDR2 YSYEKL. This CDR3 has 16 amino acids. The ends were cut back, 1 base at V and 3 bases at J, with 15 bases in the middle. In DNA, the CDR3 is TGCGCCAGCAGCCAAGGAGGTAAAGGGAGGGACTATGGCTACACCTTC. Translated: CASSQGGKGRDYGYTF.

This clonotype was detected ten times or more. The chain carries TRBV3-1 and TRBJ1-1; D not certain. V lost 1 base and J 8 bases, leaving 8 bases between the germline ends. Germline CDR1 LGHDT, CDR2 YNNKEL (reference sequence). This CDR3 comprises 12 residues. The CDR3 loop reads CASSQGHGEAFF. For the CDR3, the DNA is TGTGCCAGCAGCCAAGGACACGGAGAAGCTTTCTTT.

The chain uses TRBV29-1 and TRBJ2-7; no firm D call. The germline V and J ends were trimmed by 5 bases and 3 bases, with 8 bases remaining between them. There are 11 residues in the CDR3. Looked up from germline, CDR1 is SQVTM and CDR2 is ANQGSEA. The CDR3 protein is CSVMTGYEQYF. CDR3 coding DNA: TGCAGCGTTATGACGGGCTACGAGCAGTACTTC.

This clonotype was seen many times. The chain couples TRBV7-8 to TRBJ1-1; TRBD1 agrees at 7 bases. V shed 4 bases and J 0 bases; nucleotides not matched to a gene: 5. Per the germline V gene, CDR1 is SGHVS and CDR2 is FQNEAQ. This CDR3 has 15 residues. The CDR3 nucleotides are TGTGCCAGCAGCTCCCCAGGGGGAATGAACACTGAAGCTTTCTTT. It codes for CASSSPGGMNTEAFF.

In DNA, the CDR3 is TGTGCCAGCAGCGTCGCCGGGACTAGATCCCACAATGAGCAGTTCTTC. Its translation is CASSVAGTRSHNEQFF. The V and J genes are TRBV7-9 and TRBJ2-1; the match to TRBD2 covers 8 bases. Germline trimming cut 5 bases from V and 5 bases from J; bases unmatched to any gene: 11. The CDR3 runs 16 residues. CDR1 and CDR2 from the germline V gene are SEHNR and FQNEAQ (reference sequence). Complete variable domain (other parts from reference TRBV7-9 and TRBJ2-1): DTGVSQNPRHKITKRGQNVTFRCDPISEHNRLYWYRQTLGQGPEFLTYFQNEAQLEKSRLLSDRFSAERPKGSFSTLEIQRTEQGDSAMYLCASSVAGTRSHNEQFFGPGTRLTVL.

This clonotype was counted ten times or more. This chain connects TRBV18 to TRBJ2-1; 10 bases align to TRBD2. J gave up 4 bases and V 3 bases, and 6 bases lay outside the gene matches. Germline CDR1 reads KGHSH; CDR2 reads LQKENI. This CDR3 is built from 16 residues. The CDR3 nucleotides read TGTGCCAGCTCACCCACCGGGACTAGCGTTTACAATGAGCAGTTCTTC. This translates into CASSPTGTSVYNEQFF.

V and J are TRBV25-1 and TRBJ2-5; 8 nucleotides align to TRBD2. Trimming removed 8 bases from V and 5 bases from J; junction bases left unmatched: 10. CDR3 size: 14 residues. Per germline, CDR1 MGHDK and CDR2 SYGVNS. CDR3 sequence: CASEELSGSETQYF. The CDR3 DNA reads TGTGCCAGCGAGGAGCTGAGCGGGAGTGAGACCCAGTACTTC.

Here the CDR3 DNA reads TGTGCCAGTAGTATTGGCACCGCAGGGGATACGCAGTATTTT. As protein: CASSIGTAGDTQYF. The chain couples TRBV19 to TRBJ2-3; D may be TRBD1 (5 bases). V lost 3 bases and J lost 6, with 13 bases in between. The CDR3 is 14 amino acids. Germline CDR1 LNHDA, CDR2 SQIVND (reference sequence).

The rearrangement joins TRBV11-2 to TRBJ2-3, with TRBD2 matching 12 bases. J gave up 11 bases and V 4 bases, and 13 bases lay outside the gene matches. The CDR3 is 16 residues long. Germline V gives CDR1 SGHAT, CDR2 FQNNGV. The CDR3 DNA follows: TGTGCCAGCAGCTCATTGACTAGCGGGAGCCTCCGAATGCAGTATTTT. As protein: CASSSLTSGSLRMQYF.

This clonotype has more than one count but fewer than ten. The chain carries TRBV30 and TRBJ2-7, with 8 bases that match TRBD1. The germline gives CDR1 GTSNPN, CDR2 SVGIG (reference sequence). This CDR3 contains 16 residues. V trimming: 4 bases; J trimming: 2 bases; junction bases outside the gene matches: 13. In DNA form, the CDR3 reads TGTGCCTGGACGGGACAGGCATGGGGATCCCCCTACGAGCAGTACTTC. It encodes CAWTGQAWGSPYEQYF.

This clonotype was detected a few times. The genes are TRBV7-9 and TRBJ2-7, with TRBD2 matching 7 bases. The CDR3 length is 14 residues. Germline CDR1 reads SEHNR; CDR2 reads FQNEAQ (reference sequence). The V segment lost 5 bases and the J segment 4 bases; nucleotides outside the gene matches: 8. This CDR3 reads CASSQVGGTYEQYF. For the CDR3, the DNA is TGTGCCAGCAGCCAAGTGGGGGGGACGTACGAGCAGTACTTC.

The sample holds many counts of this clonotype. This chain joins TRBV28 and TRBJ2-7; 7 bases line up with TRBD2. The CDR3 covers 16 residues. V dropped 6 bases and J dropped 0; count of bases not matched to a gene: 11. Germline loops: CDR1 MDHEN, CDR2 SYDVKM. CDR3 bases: TGTGCCAGCAGACTCTCCGGGGGGAGAGGCTCCTACGAGCAGTACTTC. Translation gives CASRLSGGRGSYEQYF.

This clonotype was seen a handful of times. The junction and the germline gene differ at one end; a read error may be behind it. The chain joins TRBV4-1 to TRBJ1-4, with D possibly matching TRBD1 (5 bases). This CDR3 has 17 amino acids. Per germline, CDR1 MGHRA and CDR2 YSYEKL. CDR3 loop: CASRQDTRFATNEKLFF. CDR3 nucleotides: TGCGCCAGCCGCCAGGACACGAGATTTGCAACTAATGAAAAACTGTTTTTT.

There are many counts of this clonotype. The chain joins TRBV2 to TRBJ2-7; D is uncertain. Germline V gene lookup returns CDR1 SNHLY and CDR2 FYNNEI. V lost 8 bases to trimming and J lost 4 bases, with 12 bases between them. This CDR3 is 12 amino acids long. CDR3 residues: CASGSTSYEQYF. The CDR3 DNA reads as TGTGCCAGCGGGTCAACCTCGTACGAGCAGTACTTC.